This T cell receptor (beta chain) was recorded in a study of TIL therapy for anti-PD-1-resistant metastatic lung cancer. Study at large: Several tumors were EGFR-mutant and two were ALK-rearranged.

The immunoSEQ assay was v3. Assay used: immunoSEQ multiplex PCR; TCRdb lists only in-frame clones, some missing. The sample lists roughly 20,000 clones, over 60% occurring once. Regarding this clone: Its specificity is not known.

Specified time point: pre-treatment sample, taken before nivolumab and TIL therapy. Enrollment ran from October 2017 to early 2020. Regarding the study as a whole: TIL clonotype persistence in blood showed no apparent association with response.

V shed 5 bases and J 6 bases; nucleotides not matched to a gene: 5. CDR3 length: 14 residues. The germline gives CDR1 SGHTA, CDR2 FQGNSA. This sequence joins TRBV7-2 and TRBJ2-3, with 10 bases identical to TRBD1. The sequencing here drew on blood, taken at baseline. This sequence originates from a person aged 25-79 years with non-small cell lung cancer. The CDR3 sequence is CASSPGQGTDTQYF. The CDR3 nucleotides are TGTGCCAGCAGCCCGGGACAGGGGACGGATACGCAGTATTTT.